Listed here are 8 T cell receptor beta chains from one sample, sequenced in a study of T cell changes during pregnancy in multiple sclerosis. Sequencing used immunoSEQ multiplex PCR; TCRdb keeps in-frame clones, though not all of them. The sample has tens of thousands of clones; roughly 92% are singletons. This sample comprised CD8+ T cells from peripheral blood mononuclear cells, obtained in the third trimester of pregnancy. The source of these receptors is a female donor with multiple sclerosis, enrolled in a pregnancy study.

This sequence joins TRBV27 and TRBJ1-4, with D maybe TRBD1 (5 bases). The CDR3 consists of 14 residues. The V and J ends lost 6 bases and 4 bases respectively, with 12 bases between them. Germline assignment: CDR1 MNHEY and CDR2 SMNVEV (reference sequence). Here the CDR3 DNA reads TGTGCCAGCAGCCCCTGGACAATTAATGAAAAACTGTTTTTT. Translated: CASSPWTINEKLFF.

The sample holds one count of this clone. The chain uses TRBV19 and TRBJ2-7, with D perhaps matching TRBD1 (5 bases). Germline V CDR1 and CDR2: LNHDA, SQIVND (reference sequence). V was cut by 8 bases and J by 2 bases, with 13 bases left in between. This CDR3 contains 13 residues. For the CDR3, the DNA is TGTGCCAGTTCCGCGACAGTTCCCTACGAGCAGTACTTC. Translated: CASSATVPYEQYF.

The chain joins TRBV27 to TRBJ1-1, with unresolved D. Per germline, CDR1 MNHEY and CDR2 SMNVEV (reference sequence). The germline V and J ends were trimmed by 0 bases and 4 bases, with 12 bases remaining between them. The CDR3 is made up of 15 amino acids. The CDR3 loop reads CASSLSWRVGTEAFF. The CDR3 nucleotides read TGTGCCAGCAGTTTATCGTGGAGGGTGGGCACTGAAGCTTTCTTT.

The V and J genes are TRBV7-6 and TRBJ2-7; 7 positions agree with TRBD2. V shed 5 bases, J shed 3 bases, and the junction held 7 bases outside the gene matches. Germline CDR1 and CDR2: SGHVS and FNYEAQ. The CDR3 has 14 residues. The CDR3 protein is CASSPRLAGYEQYF. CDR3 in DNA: TGTGCCAGCAGCCCAAGACTAGCCGGCTACGAGCAGTACTTC.

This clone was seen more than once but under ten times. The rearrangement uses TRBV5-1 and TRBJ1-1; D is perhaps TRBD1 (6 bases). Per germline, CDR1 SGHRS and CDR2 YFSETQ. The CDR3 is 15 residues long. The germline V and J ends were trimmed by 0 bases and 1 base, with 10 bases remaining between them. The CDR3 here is CASSLGRGRNTEAFF. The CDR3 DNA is TGCGCCAGCAGCTTGGGCAGGGGCCGGAACACTGAAGCTTTCTTT. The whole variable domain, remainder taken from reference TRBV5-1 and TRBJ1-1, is KAGVTQTPRYLIKTRGQQVTLSCSPISGHRSVSWYQQTPGQGLQFLFEYFSETQRNKGNFPGRFSGRQFSNSRSEMNVSTLELGDSALYLCASSLGRGRNTEAFFGQGTRLTVV.

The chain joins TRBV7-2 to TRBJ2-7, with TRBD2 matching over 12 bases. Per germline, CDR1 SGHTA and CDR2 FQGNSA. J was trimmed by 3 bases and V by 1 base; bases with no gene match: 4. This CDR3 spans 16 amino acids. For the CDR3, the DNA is TGTGCCAGCAGCTTAGAAGGGACTAGCGGGTTCTACGAGCAGTACTTC. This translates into CASSLEGTSGFYEQYF.

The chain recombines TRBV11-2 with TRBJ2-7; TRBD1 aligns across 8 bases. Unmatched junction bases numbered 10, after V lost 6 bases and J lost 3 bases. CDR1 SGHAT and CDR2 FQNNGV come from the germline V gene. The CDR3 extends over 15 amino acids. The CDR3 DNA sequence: TGTGCCAGCAGTCACGTCGGAACAGGGGGCTACGAGCAGTACTTC. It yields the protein CASSHVGTGGYEQYF.

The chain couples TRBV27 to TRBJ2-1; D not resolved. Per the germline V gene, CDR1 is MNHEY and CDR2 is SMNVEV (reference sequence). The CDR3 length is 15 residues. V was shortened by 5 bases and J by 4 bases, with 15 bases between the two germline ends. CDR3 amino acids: CASSVFPVRYNEQFF. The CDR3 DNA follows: TGTGCCAGCAGTGTATTCCCGGTGCGGTACAATGAGCAGTTCTTC.